Listed below are T cell receptor beta chains from one sample, sequenced in a study of CD8 T cells in ankylosing spondylitis. Using its own MiXCR run on the 5' RACE reads, TCRdb lists one record per CDR3 protein. This sample carries 670,000 or so distinct CDR3 sequences, under 20% of them seen once, and the ten largest clones take around 20%. The sequencing sample was made of blood, either unsorted or a sorted T cell fraction (not recorded which). The receptors derive from a male donor with ankylosing spondylitis. Each CDR3 is given with its conserved first and last residue. The D gene is left open where the match is weak. The listing skips clone size in some rows; elsewhere it reads once, few, many or a size class.

J gene,clone size,V gene,D gene,CDR3 DNA,CDR3 protein
TRBJ2-1,-,TRBV12-3/TRBV12-4,-,TGTACCAGCAGTTTAGGCGGTATGTCGGGTCCCTCCTACAATGAGCAGTTCTTC,CTSSLGGMSGPSYNEQFF
TRBJ2-2,-,TRBV6-5,TRBD2,TGTGCCAGCAGTTACGCCGGACTAGCGGGAACCGGGGAGCTGTTTTTT,CASSYAGLAGTGELFF
TRBJ2-7,-,TRBV4-1,-,TGCGCCAGCAGCCAGGAGACAGGACTCACGGCCTACGAGCAGTACTTC,CASSQETGLTAYEQYF
TRBJ1-5,-,TRBV28,-,TGTGCCAGCAGTTTAACGGGGAATTATCAGCCCCAGCATTTT,CASSLTGNYQPQHF
TRBJ1-2,-,TRBV6-1,-,TGTGCCAGCAGGGGCATTGACGGGTACTATGGCTACACCTTC,CASRGIDGYYGYTF
TRBJ2-7,-,TRBV4-1,-,TGCGCCAGCAGCCAAAGAGGGGGGGATTACGAGCAGTACTTC,CASSQRGGDYEQYF
TRBJ1-4,-,TRBV12-3/TRBV12-4,TRBD1,TGTGCCAGCACCGAAGGGGGCGAAGAAAAACTGTTTTTT,CASTEGGEEKLFF
TRBJ2-2,many,TRBV3-1,TRBD1,TGTGCCAGCAGCCAAGCCTCGAACAGGGGTTTCACCGGGGAGCTGTTTTTT,CASSQASNRGFTGELFF
TRBJ2-5,few,TRBV12-3/TRBV12-4,-,TGTGCCATCCTGGGGGGCGGTAGCAGTGAGACCCAGTACTTC,CAILGGGSSETQYF
TRBJ2-7,many,TRBV12-3/TRBV12-4,TRBD2,TGTGCCAGCAGTTTAGGGCGGGAGGCCTACTACGAGCAGTACTTC,CASSLGREAYYEQYF
TRBJ2-3,few,TRBV10-2,-,TGCGCCAGCAGTGAGGGAGAGTTGGGTGGGGATACGCAGTATTTT,CASSEGELGGDTQYF
TRBJ2-2,many,TRBV12-3/TRBV12-4,TRBD2,TGTGCCAGCAGTTTCGGGGGGACCGGGGAGCTGTTTTTT,CASSFGGTGELFF
TRBJ1-2,few,TRBV20-1,-,TGCAGTGCTTCGATACCGGGGACCTATGGCTACACCTTC,CSASIPGTYGYTF
TRBJ1-3,few,TRBV4-3,-,TGCGCCAGCAGCCCCAGCCCCGACTCTGGAAACACCATATATTTT,CASSPSPDSGNTIYF
TRBJ2-7,-,TRBV6-1,TRBD1,TGTGCCAGCAAGACAGGGCTTAGCTCCTACGAGCAGTACTTC,CASKTGLSSYEQYF
TRBJ1-3,-,TRBV20-1,-,TGCAGTGCGACCAAAACCGGGCGTGGAAACACCATATATTTT,CSATKTGRGNTIYF
TRBJ1-1,few,TRBV12-3/TRBV12-4,-,TGTGCCAGCAGCTCCCCTGGGGGGTCGAACACTGAAGCTTTCTTT,CASSSPGGSNTEAFF
TRBJ2-1,-,TRBV19,-,TGTGCCAGTAGTATATATTGGGGTGAGCAGTTCTTC,CASSIYWGEQFF
TRBJ1-2,few,TRBV27,-,TGTGCCAGCAGCCAACGGCCTAATAACTATGGCTACACCTTC,CASSQRPNNYGYTF
TRBJ2-7,-,TRBV20-1,TRBD2,TGCAGTGCTAGTAATCGAGCGGGGGTGCCCTACGAGCAGTACTTC,CSASNRAGVPYEQYF
TRBJ2-1,many,TRBV5-1,TRBD2,TGCGCCAGCAGCTTGATAGCGGGAACCTACAATGAGCAGTTCTTC,CASSLIAGTYNEQFF
TRBJ1-2,few,TRBV19,-,TGTGCCAGTAGTATCGACCAGGCAGTGGACTATGGCTACACCTTC,CASSIDQAVDYGYTF
TRBJ2-3,-,TRBV7-2,TRBD2,TGTGCCAGCAGCCCAACCCACACAGCGGGAGAGGGCGATACGCAGTATTTT,CASSPTHTAGEGDTQYF
TRBJ1-5,few,TRBV12-3/TRBV12-4,-,TGTGCCAGCAGTGGGACCCAATACAATCAGCCCCAGCATTTT,CASSGTQYNQPQHF
TRBJ2-1,few,TRBV7-9,-,TGTGCCAGCAGCCCCCCCCAGGTCCGGGGGCTTCGGGGTGAGCAGTTCTTC,CASSPPQVRGLRGEQFF
TRBJ2-5,-,TRBV10-3,-,TGTGCCATCAGTGGGGGGGCCGGGGAGACCCAGTACTTC,CAISGGAGETQYF
TRBJ2-3,-,TRBV6-1,TRBD2,TGTGCCAGCAGTCGGACTAGTGAGGATACGCAGTATTTT,CASSRTSEDTQYF
TRBJ1-6,many,TRBV5-1,-,TGCGCCAGCAGCTTGACTACCTCGAATTCACCCCTCCACTTT,CASSLTTSNSPLHF
TRBJ2-1,few,TRBV20-1,-,TGCAGTGCTAGAGACTTCGGCTACGGGAGTGGATCCTACAATGAGCAGTTCTTC,CSARDFGYGSGSYNEQFF
TRBJ1-2,many,TRBV12-3/TRBV12-4,TRBD1,TGTGCCAGCAGCGAACAGGGGAGGTATGGCTACACCTTC,CASSEQGRYGYTF
TRBJ1-5,few,TRBV6-4,-,TGTGCCAGCAGTGACAGGACAGTCTATAGCAATCAGCCCCAGCATTTT,CASSDRTVYSNQPQHF
TRBJ2-1,-,TRBV5-1,-,TGCGCCAGCAGCTTGGGTCCGGAGGGACAGTTCTTC,CASSLGPEGQFF
TRBJ2-5,many,TRBV3-1,-,TGTGCCAGCAGCTTGTCAGAGACCCAGTACTTC,CASSLSETQYF
TRBJ2-7,-,TRBV7-9,-,TGTGCCAGCAGCACACCGGGACGGGACTACGAGCAGTACTTC,CASSTPGRDYEQYF
TRBJ1-5,-,TRBV12-3/TRBV12-4,-,TGTGCCAGCAGCATTGGACAGTACCAGCCCCAGCATTTT,CASSIGQYQPQHF
TRBJ2-3,-,TRBV5-1,-,TGCGCCAGCAGCTTGAGGGAGACCGCAGATACGCAGTATTTT,CASSLRETADTQYF
TRBJ2-1,-,TRBV5-1,TRBD2,TGCGCCAGCAGCTTGTTGGAGCGGGGGGCCGGGGATGAGCAGTTCTTC,CASSLLERGAGDEQFF
TRBJ2-2,few,TRBV6-1,-,TGTGCCACCCCCCGGGCCCAGAACACCGGGGAGCTGTTTTTT,CATPRAQNTGELFF
TRBJ1-5,-,TRBV3-1,TRBD1,TGTGCCAGCAGCCAGACGGGACAGGGGTCTCAGCCCCAGCATTTT,CASSQTGQGSQPQHF
TRBJ1-1,-,TRBV24-1,-,TGTGCCACCAGTGATTTTGGCCGAGCTTTCTTT,CATSDFGRAFF
TRBJ2-2,many,TRBV29-1,-,TGCAGCGCAGGAGGGGACGCCAACACCGGGGAGCTGTTTTTT,CSAGGDANTGELFF
TRBJ2-7,few,TRBV12-3/TRBV12-4,-,TGTGCCAGCAGTCGGGTAGTCTACGAGCAGTACTTC,CASSRVVYEQYF
TRBJ1-4,-,TRBV7-9,-,TGTGCCAGCAGCTTAGGGCCAGAAAAACTGTTTTTT,CASSLGPEKLFF
TRBJ2-1,many,TRBV5-6,-,TGTGCCAGCAGCTTGGGTGTCTATGAGCAGTTCTTC,CASSLGVYEQFF
TRBJ1-2,-,TRBV7-9,TRBD1,TGTGCCAGCAGCTTAGCCGGGACAGAGCGCTATGGCTACACCTTC,CASSLAGTERYGYTF
TRBJ1-4,few,TRBV6-1,-,TGTGCCAGCAGTGAAGCTGGGACGGCAAATGAAAAACTGTTTTTT,CASSEAGTANEKLFF